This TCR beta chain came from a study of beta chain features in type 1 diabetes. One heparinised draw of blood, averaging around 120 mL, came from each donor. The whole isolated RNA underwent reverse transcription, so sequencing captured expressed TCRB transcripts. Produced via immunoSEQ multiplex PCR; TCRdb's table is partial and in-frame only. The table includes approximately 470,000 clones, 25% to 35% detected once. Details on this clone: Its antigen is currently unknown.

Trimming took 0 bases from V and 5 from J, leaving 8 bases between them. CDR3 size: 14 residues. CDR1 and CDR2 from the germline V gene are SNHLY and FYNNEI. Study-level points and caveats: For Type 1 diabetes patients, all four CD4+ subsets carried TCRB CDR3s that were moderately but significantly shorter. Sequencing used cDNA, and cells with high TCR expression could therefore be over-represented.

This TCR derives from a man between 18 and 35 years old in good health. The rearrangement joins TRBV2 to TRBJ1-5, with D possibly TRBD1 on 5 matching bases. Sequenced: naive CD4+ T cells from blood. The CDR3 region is CASSEAGADQPQHF. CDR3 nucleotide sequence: TGTGCCAGCAGTGAAGCAGGGGCCGATCAGCCCCAGCATTTT.